This entry lists 32 T cell receptor beta chains sequenced from one sample in a study of OX40 agonist ivuxolimab in advanced cancers. The table came from immunoSEQ multiplex PCR; TCRdb's copy has only in-frame clones and leaves some out. The sample records 30,000 to 45,000 clones, 70% to 80% being singletons. The sequences come from CD4+ or CD8+ T cells sorted from blood, collected in a trial of the OX40 agonist ivuxolimab. The origin of the receptors is an adult with an advanced solid tumor such as melanoma, head and neck, liver or kidney cancer.

V is TRBV18 and J is TRBJ2-7, with D possibly TRBD1 on 6 matching bases. Per germline, CDR1 KGHSH and CDR2 LQKENI. The CDR3 has 12 amino acids. Trimming took off 5 bases at V and 6 bases at J, with 11 bases between the two ends. The CDR3 loop reads CASSDQGREQYF. CDR3 nucleotides: TGTGCCAGCTCAGACCAGGGGCGCGAGCAGTACTTC.

The V gene is TRBV9, the J gene TRBJ2-1; TRBD2 aligns across 10 bases. Germline V gene data show CDR1 as SGDLS and CDR2 as YYNGEE. The CDR3 is 18 residues long. Trimming removed 5 bases from V and 4 bases from J; junction bases left unmatched: 15. In DNA, the CDR3 is TGTGCCAGCAGTAAATCAGTAGTAGCGGGGGGAGGTTACAATGAGCAGTTCTTC. Translation gives CASSKSVVAGGGYNEQFF. Complete variable domain (other parts from reference TRBV9 and TRBJ2-1): DSGVTQTPKHLITATGQRVTLRCSPRSGDLSVYWYQQSLDQGLQFLIQYYNGEERAKGNILERFSAQQFPDLHSELNLSSLELGDSALYFCASSKSVVAGGGYNEQFFGPGTRLTVL.

The sample holds a few counts of this clone. This chain connects TRBV5-6 to TRBJ1-5; D is undetermined. Trimming took 4 bases from V and 5 from J, leaving 16 bases between them. The germline V gene has CDR1 SGHDT and CDR2 YYEEEE. This CDR3 spans 15 amino acids. The chain's CDR3 is CASSPWGYGDQPQHF. The CDR3 DNA follows: TGTGCCAGCAGCCCTTGGGGTTACGGGGATCAGCCCCAGCATTTT.

The J gene is TRBJ2-3, the V gene TRBV28, with 14 bases aligning to TRBD2. The germline V gene has CDR1 MDHEN and CDR2 SYDVKM. The junction had 13 bases not matched to a gene; V was cut back by 5 bases and J by 6 bases. The CDR3 has 18 amino acids. The CDR3 DNA reads TGTGCCAGCAGTCTGGGACTAGCGGGAGTCCGGTTTGGGGATACGCAGTATTTT. This encodes CASSLGLAGVRFGDTQYF.

The chain links TRBV7-8 to TRBJ1-5; D uncertain. Germline CDR1 is SGHVS and CDR2 is FQNEAQ. This CDR3 is built from 13 residues. V was pared by 1 base and J by 6 bases, with 7 bases between. CDR3 sequence reads: CASSLVGSQPQHF. Here the CDR3 DNA reads TGTGCCAGCAGCTTAGTAGGGAGTCAGCCCCAGCATTTT.

The chain combines TRBV7-3 with TRBJ1-2; 7 bases are shared with TRBD1. This CDR3 contains 14 residues. With 2 bases clipped from V and 0 bases from J, the junction kept 0 bases outside the gene matches. CDR1 is SGHTA and CDR2 is FQGTGA in the germline V gene. The CDR3 loop reads CASSLDRANYGYTF. The CDR3 nucleotides read TGTGCCAGCAGCTTAGACAGGGCTAACTATGGCTACACCTTC.

The chain links TRBV28 to TRBJ2-3; 13 bases line up with TRBD2. The V gene end was trimmed by 5 bases and the J gene end by 2 bases; junction bases not matched to a gene: 4. This CDR3 region has 16 residues. Germline CDR1 and CDR2: MDHEN and SYDVKM. CDR3 coding DNA: TGTGCCAGCAGTCCGACTAGCGGGAGGTTCACAGATACGCAGTATTTT. It encodes CASSPTSGRFTDTQYF. Complete variable domain (other parts from reference TRBV28 and TRBJ2-3): DVKVTQSSRYLVKRTGEKVFLECVQDMDHENMFWYRQDPGLGLRLIYFSYDVKMKEKGDIPEGYSVSREKKERFSLILESASTNQTSMYLCASSPTSGRFTDTQYFGPGTRLTVL.

This chain links TRBV6-5 with TRBJ1-1; D call uncertain. This CDR3 comprises 13 residues. Trimming removed 2 bases at V and 3 bases at J, with 7 bases between. CDR1 and CDR2 from the germline V gene are MNHEY and SVGAGI. Here the CDR3 reads CASSYLLDTEAFF. Written as DNA, the CDR3 is TGTGCCAGCAGTTACCTCTTGGACACTGAAGCTTTCTTT.

By its share, this clone is medium-sized. V gene TRBV7-9 combines with J gene TRBJ2-1; TRBD1 is a possible D gene (5 bases). V lost 2 bases, J lost 7 bases, and 12 bases lay in between. This CDR3 comprises 14 residues. From germline, CDR1 is SEHNR and CDR2 FQNEAQ (reference sequence). CDR3 sequence: CASSLLGHRNEQFF. CDR3 nucleotide sequence: TGTGCCAGCAGCTTATTAGGACATAGGAATGAGCAGTTCTTC.

The chain is built from TRBV7-6 and TRBJ1-4; D not resolved. This CDR3 spans 16 amino acids. V lost 1 base and J lost 3, with 12 bases in between. Germline lookup yields CDR1 SGHVS and CDR2 FNYEAQ. CDR3 region: CASSLGTGGSNEKLFF. DNA for the CDR3: TGTGCCAGCAGCTTAGGGACCGGTGGATCTAATGAAAAACTGTTTTTT.

J is TRBJ2-1 and V is TRBV9; a possible D gene is TRBD1 (5 bases). This CDR3 comprises 15 residues. The V end lost 0 bases, the J end lost 6 bases, and 13 bases lay between the germline ends. CDR1 is SGDLS and CDR2 is YYNGEE in the germline V gene. Here the CDR3 DNA reads TGTGCCAGCAGCGTAGGTTCAGGGAAAGGCAATGAGCAGTTCTTC. This gives the protein CASSVGSGKGNEQFF.

V gene TRBV6-1 combines with J gene TRBJ1-6, with D hard to call. The CDR3 covers 15 residues. Germline V gives CDR1 MNHNS, CDR2 SASEGT. V lost 0 bases and J 8 bases, leaving 11 bases between the germline ends. In DNA form, the CDR3 reads TGTGCCAGCAGTGAAGCTCCCTATCGATATTCACCCCTCCACTTT. It encodes CASSEAPYRYSPLHF.

The V gene is TRBV4-3, the J gene TRBJ1-2; the D gene is possibly TRBD1 (5 bases). The CDR3 has 15 amino acids. Germline CDR1 is LGHNA and CDR2 is YSLEER. Trimming removed 0 bases at V and 3 bases at J, with 11 bases between. The CDR3 sequence: CASSQDSGTDYGYTF. The CDR3 coding sequence is TGCGCCAGCAGCCAAGATAGTGGGACCGACTATGGCTACACCTTC.

The rearrangement links TRBV5-6 to TRBJ2-3; 13 nucleotides align to TRBD2. This CDR3 spans 14 amino acids. Germline CDR1 reads SGHDT; CDR2 reads YYEEEE. V was clipped by 0 bases and J by 14 bases; unmatched bases: 6. CDR3 residues: CASSLELAGGISYF. The DNA for the CDR3 is TGTGCCAGCAGCTTGGAACTAGCGGGGGGGATTTCGTATTTT.

V usage is TRBV7-9 and J usage is TRBJ2-3; possibly TRBD2 for D (6 bases). Trimming took off 1 base at V and 1 base at J, with 15 bases between the two ends. Germline values: CDR1 SEHNR, CDR2 FQNEAQ (reference sequence). The CDR3 runs to 17 residues. CDR3 loop: CASSLVGGPERTDTQYF. DNA of the CDR3: TGTGCCAGCAGCTTAGTAGGAGGGCCCGAGCGCACAGATACGCAGTATTTT.

CDR3 loop: CASSSRDRADTQYF. The CDR3, as DNA: TGTGCCAGCAGCTCCCGGGACAGGGCAGATACGCAGTATTTT. The chain combines TRBV7-9 with TRBJ2-3; 9 nucleotides agree with TRBD1. This CDR3 spans 14 amino acids. Germline lookup yields CDR1 SEHNR and CDR2 FQNEAQ (reference sequence). The V and J ends lost 4 bases and 4 bases, in that order; junction bases with no gene match: 3. Full variable domain (remainder filled in from reference TRBV7-9 and TRBJ2-3): DTGVSQNPRHKITKRGQNVTFRCDPISEHNRLYWYRQTLGQGPEFLTYFQNEAQLEKSRLLSDRFSAERPKGSFSTLEIQRTEQGDSAMYLCASSSRDRADTQYFGPGTRLTVL.

The table lists this clone with a few counts. V is TRBV6-5 and J is TRBJ1-6; no clear D gene. V was pared by 0 bases and J by 8 bases, with 2 bases between. Germline CDR1 is MNHEY and CDR2 is SVGAGI. The CDR3 length is 12 residues. The CDR3, as DNA: TGTGCCAGCAGTTACTCAGATTCACCCCTCCACTTT. Translating gives CASSYSDSPLHF.

This clone was seen only once. The chain couples TRBV6-1 to TRBJ1-1; 7 nucleotides line up with TRBD1. Trimming cost V 10 bases and J 1 base; bases outside gene matches: 3. CDR1 and CDR2 (germline): MNHNS, SASEGT. The CDR3 length is 12 residues. The CDR3 reads CAMRTGNTEAFF. The CDR3 nucleotides read TGTGCCATGAGGACAGGGAACACTGAAGCTTTCTTT.

The chain carries TRBV9 and TRBJ2-2, with D possibly matching TRBD1 (6 bases). Deletions cut 2 bases from V and 1 base from J, with 9 bases between. This CDR3 has 15 amino acids. Germline V gives CDR1 SGDLS, CDR2 YYNGEE. The CDR3, as DNA: TGTGCCAGCAGCGTCGGACAGAAGAACACCGGGGAGCTGTTTTTT. Residues: CASSVGQKNTGELFF.

This sequence joins TRBV19 and TRBJ2-1, with 7 positions matching TRBD2. The germline CDR1 and CDR2 sequences are LNHDA and SQIVND (reference sequence). The CDR3 extends over 15 amino acids. Trimming took 3 bases from V and 9 from J; bases not matched to a gene: 11. CDR3 sequence reads: CASSMWLAERSEQFF. DNA of the CDR3: TGTGCCAGTAGTATGTGGCTAGCGGAGCGGAGTGAGCAGTTCTTC.

The chain combines TRBV4-2 with TRBJ2-3; either TRBD1 or TRBD2 may fit D (5 bases each). The V and J ends lost 1 base and 3 bases respectively, with 17 bases between them. From germline, CDR1 is LGHNA and CDR2 YNFKEQ. There are 17 residues in the CDR3. CDR3 in DNA: TGTGCCAGCAGCCAAGGCCCACTGGGGGAGAAGACAGATACGCAGTATTTT. Protein sequence: CASSQGPLGEKTDTQYF.

V and J are TRBV6-9 and TRBJ2-1, with 7 nucleotides matching TRBD2. Germline V CDR1 and CDR2: MNHGY, SVAAGI. The CDR3 is 16 amino acids. Trimming cost V 3 bases and J 0 bases; bases outside gene matches: 5. This CDR3 reads CASSYSGGSSYNEQFF. CDR3 nucleotides: TGTGCCAGCAGTTACTCGGGCGGGAGCTCCTACAATGAGCAGTTCTTC.

This clone was detected only once. This sequence joins TRBV7-9 and TRBJ2-3; unclear D gene. V gave up 1 base and J gave up 2 bases, with 13 bases separating them. Germline CDR1 and CDR2: SEHNR and FQNEAQ (reference sequence). CDR3 length: 16 residues. CDR3: CASSLGTARPTDTQYF. The CDR3, as DNA: TGTGCCAGCAGCTTAGGAACGGCACGGCCCACAGATACGCAGTATTTT. The full variable domain, with the rest looked up from reference TRBV7-9 and TRBJ2-3, is DTGVSQNPRHKITKRGQNVTFRCDPISEHNRLYWYRQTLGQGPEFLTYFQNEAQLEKSRLLSDRFSAERPKGSFSTLEIQRTEQGDSAMYLCASSLGTARPTDTQYFGPGTRLTVL.

The chain combines TRBV6-6 with TRBJ1-5; D not certain. The V gene's germline CDR1 is MNHNY and CDR2 SVGAGI (reference sequence). Trimming left V 4 bases short and J 2 bases short, with 9 bases between. The CDR3 extends over 14 amino acids. DNA for the CDR3: TGTGCCAGCAGTTTTAATACGGGCAATCAGCCCCAGCATTTT. This translates into CASSFNTGNQPQHF.

V is TRBV15 and J is TRBJ2-7; 8 bases agree with TRBD2. The CDR3 has 14 residues. V dropped 4 bases and J dropped 2; count of bases not matched to a gene: 4. Germline CDR1 and CDR2: LNHNV and YYDKDF (reference sequence). Here the CDR3 DNA reads TGTGCCACCAGCAAGCGGGAGAGCCCCTACGAGCAGTACTTC. Translated: CATSKRESPYEQYF.

This clone came up many times. CDR3 region: CASSRTAQYYEQYF. As DNA, the CDR3 is TGTGCCAGCAGCAGGACAGCCCAATACTACGAGCAGTACTTC. This sequence joins TRBV28 and TRBJ2-7; D may be TRBD1 (6 bases). This CDR3 has 14 residues. Trimming removed 6 bases at V and 3 bases at J, with 15 bases between. The V gene's germline CDR1 is MDHEN and CDR2 SYDVKM.

The CDR3 is CASSLGTNEQYF. The CDR3 DNA reads TGTGCCAGCAGCTTAGGGACCAACGAGCAGTACTTC. This chain joins TRBV7-9 and TRBJ2-7; D unclear. Germline V gives CDR1 SEHNR, CDR2 FQNEAQ (reference sequence). The CDR3 is made up of 12 amino acids. V lost 1 base to trimming and J lost 5 bases, with 6 bases between them.

The chain carries TRBV19 and TRBJ2-5; weak D call: TRBD2 (6 bases). Germline CDR1 LNHDA, CDR2 SQIVND (reference sequence). CDR3 length: 15 residues. The ends were cut back, 5 bases at V and 4 bases at J, with 17 bases in the middle. This CDR3 is CASSPRQRVGETQYF. CDR3 DNA sequence: TGTGCCAGTAGTCCCCGACAGCGGGTGGGAGAGACCCAGTACTTC.

In its sample, this clone was seen once. The chain has TRBV10-1 and TRBJ1-3; D is perhaps TRBD1 (6 bases). This CDR3 region has 15 residues. Trimming removed 6 bases from V and 0 bases from J, with 12 bases in between. Germline lookup yields CDR1 WNHNN and CDR2 SYGVQD (reference sequence). Here the CDR3 DNA reads TGCGCCAGCAGAGATCTGGACAGCTCTGGAAACACCATATATTTT. Translated: CASRDLDSSGNTIYF.

The V gene is TRBV29-1, the J gene TRBJ2-1; maybe TRBD2 (6 bases). Germline CDR1 is SQVTM and CDR2 is ANQGSEA. CDR3 size: 13 residues. V lost 4 bases, J lost 9 bases, and 16 bases lay in between. The CDR3 here is CSVVSAGPGEQFF. In DNA form, the CDR3 reads TGCAGCGTTGTATCGGCGGGACCAGGTGAGCAGTTCTTC.

Concerning this clone: Since a much larger clone is just one base distant, this may be a read error. Distinct nucleotide sequences in the sample also encode this CDR3. V and J are TRBV28 and TRBJ1-2, with unresolved D. The CDR3 covers 12 residues. CDR1 and CDR2 (germline): MDHEN, SYDVKM. The CDR3 bases are TGCGCCAGCAGTTCCGGGAGTCGTGGCTACACCTTC. Translating it yields CASSSGSRGYTF.

This clone turned up a few times. The chain links TRBV4-2 to TRBJ2-1; tentatively, D is TRBD1 or TRBD2 (5 bases each). Germline CDR1 and CDR2: LGHNA and YNFKEQ. The germline V and J ends were trimmed by 4 bases and 8 bases, with 12 bases remaining between them. There are 13 residues in the CDR3. The DNA of the CDR3 is TGTGCCAGCAGCCTCGGGGCGACGGATGAGCAGTTCTTC. This gives the protein CASSLGATDEQFF.